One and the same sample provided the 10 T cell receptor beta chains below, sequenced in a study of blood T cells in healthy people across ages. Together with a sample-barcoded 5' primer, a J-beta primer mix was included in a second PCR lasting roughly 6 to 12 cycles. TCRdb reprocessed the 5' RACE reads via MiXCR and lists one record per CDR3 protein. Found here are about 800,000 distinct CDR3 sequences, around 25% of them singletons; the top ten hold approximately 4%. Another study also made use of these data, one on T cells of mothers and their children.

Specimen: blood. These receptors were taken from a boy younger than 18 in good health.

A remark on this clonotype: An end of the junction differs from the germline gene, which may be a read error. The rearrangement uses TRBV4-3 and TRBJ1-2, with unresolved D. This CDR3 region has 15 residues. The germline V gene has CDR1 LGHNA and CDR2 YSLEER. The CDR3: CVSSQDPNDNYGYTF. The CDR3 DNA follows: TGCGTCAGCAGCCAAGACCCCAATGATAACTATGGCTACACCTTC.

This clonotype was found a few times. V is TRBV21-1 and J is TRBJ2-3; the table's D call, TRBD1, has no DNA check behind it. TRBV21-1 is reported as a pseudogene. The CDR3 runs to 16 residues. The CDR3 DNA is TGTGCCAGCAGCAATGAAGGGGGGCTCCGCACAGATACGCAGTATTTT. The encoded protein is CASSNEGGLRTDTQYF.

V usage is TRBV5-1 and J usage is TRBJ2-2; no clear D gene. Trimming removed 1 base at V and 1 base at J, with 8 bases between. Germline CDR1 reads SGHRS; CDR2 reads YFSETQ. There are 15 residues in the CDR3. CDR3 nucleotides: TGCGCCAGCAGCTTGATTGCAGGGAACACCGGGGAGCTGTTTTTT. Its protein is CASSLIAGNTGELFF.

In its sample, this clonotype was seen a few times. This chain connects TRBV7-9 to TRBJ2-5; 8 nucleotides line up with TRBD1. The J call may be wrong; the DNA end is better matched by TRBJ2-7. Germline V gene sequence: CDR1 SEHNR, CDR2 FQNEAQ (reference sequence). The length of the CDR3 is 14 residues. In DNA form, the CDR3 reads TGTGCCAGCAGCGACCGGGACAGGAACTACGAGCAGTACTTC. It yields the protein CASSDRDRNYEQYF.

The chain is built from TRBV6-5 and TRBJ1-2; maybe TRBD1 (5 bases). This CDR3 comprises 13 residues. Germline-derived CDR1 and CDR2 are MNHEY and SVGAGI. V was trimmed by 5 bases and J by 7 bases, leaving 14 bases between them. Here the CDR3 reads CASSGTRGCGYTF. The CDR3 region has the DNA TGTGCCAGCAGTGGGACTCGAGGCTGTGGCTACACCTTC.

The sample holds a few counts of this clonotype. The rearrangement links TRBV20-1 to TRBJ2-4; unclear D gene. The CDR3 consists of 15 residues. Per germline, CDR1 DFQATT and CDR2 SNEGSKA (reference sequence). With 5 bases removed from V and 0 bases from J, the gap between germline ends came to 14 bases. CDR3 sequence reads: CSAYDTLIAKNIQYF. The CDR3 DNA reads TGCAGTGCTTATGACACCCTGATAGCCAAAAACATTCAGTACTTC.

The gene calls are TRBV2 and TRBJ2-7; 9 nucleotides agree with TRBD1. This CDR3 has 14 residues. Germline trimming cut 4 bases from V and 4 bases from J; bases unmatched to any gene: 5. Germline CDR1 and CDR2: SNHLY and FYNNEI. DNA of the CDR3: TGTGCCAGCAGTGTTGGGACAGGGAGGTACGAGCAGTACTTC. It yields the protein CASSVGTGRYEQYF.

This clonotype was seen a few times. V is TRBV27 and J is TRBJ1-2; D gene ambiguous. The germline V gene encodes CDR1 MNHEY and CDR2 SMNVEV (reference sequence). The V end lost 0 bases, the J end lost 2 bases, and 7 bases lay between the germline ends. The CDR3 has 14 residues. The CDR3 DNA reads TGTGCCAGCAGTTTATCCGGGGTCAACTATGGCTACACCTTC. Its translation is CASSLSGVNYGYTF.

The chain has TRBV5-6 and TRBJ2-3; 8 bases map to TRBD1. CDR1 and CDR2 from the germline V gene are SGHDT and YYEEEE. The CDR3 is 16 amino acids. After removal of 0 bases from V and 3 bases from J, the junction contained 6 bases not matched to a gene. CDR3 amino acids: CASSLGQGYETDTQYF. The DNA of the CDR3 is TGTGCCAGCAGCTTGGGACAGGGGTACGAGACAGATACGCAGTATTTT.

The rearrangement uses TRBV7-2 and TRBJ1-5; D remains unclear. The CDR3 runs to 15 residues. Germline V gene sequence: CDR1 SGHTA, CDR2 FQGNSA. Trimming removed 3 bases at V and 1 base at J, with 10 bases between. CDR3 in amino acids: CASSFSGLSNQPQHF. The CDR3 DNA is TGTGCCAGCAGCTTTAGCGGTTTGAGCAATCAGCCCCAGCATTTT.